The 14 T cell receptor beta chains presented below share a single source sample, sequenced in a study of Ad26.COV2.S vaccination and SARS-CoV-2 variants. Noted treatment: around 19 received Ad26.COV2.S at low or high dose, single or two shots; about 5 received placebo; per-sample allocation not given. After the first vaccine or placebo injection, samples were drawn on day 63. The table came from immunoSEQ multiplex PCR; TCRdb's copy has only in-frame clones and leaves some out. The sample shows roughly 680,000 clones, 89% of them seen only once. Sequencing used peripheral blood, obtained in a trial of Ad26.COV2.S vaccine versus placebo. The origin of the receptors is a person between 18 and 60 years old who received the Ad26.COV2.S COVID-19 vaccine or a placebo.

The chain employs TRBV7-9 and TRBJ1-4, with D possibly matching TRBD1 (6 bases). V lost 6 bases and J 5 bases, leaving 16 bases between the germline ends. Germline V gene data show CDR1 as SEHNR and CDR2 as FQNEAQ (reference sequence). This CDR3 comprises 15 residues. CDR3 loop: CASSRSSGVNEKLFF. In DNA, the CDR3 is TGTGCCAGCAGTCGAAGCTCAGGGGTAAATGAAAAACTGTTTTTT.

The rearrangement uses TRBV5-1 and TRBJ1-4; 7 positions match TRBD1. After removal of 0 bases from V and 7 bases from J, the junction contained 6 bases not matched to a gene. CDR1 is SGHRS, CDR2 YFSETQ, per germline. The CDR3 runs 15 residues. CDR3 in amino acids: CASSLVTGDSEKLFF. CDR3 DNA: TGCGCCAGCAGCTTGGTAACAGGGGATTCTGAAAAACTGTTTTTT.

The gene calls are TRBV5-1 and TRBJ1-2; D remains ambiguous. Germline CDR1 SGHRS, CDR2 YFSETQ. CDR3 length equals 14 residues. Trimming pared 0 bases from V and 2 bases from J, leaving 8 bases between. The CDR3 sequence is CASSLGLLNYGYTF. Here the CDR3 DNA reads TGCGCCAGCAGCTTGGGGCTCTTAAACTATGGCTACACCTTC.

The chain couples TRBV7-2 to TRBJ2-6; 7 bases fit TRBD2. Trimming at V came to 5 bases and at J to 4 bases, leaving 14 bases not matched to a gene. The CDR3 is made up of 18 amino acids. The germline V gene encodes CDR1 SGHTA and CDR2 FQGNSA. The CDR3 nucleotides are TGTGCCAGCAGCCCCTCGGGAGCGGGGCGGAGAGGGGCCAACGTCCTGACTTTC. The encoded protein is CASSPSGAGRRGANVLTF. Full variable domain (outside the CDR3, taken from reference TRBV7-2 and TRBJ2-6): GAGVSQSPSNKVTEKGKDVELRCDPISGHTALYWYRQSLGQGLEFLIYFQGNSAPDKSGLPSDRFSAERTGGSVSTLTIQRTQQEDSAVYLCASSPSGAGRRGANVLTFGAGSRLTVL.

This clone was seen just once. The V and J genes are TRBV10-3 and TRBJ2-3; TRBD2 matches 7 bases. In germline, CDR1 is ENHRY, CDR2 SYGVKD. This CDR3 is built from 13 residues. J gave up 6 bases and V 4 bases, and 4 bases lay outside the gene matches. The CDR3: CAISGREADTQYF. In DNA form, the CDR3 reads TGTGCCATCAGTGGTCGGGAGGCGGATACGCAGTATTTT.

In nucleotides, the CDR3 is TGTGCCAGCAGCCAGACAGGGTCCCGGAACGAGCAGTACTTC. This gives the protein CASSQTGSRNEQYF. The gene calls are TRBV14 and TRBJ2-7; 7 bases line up with TRBD1. V shed 3 bases, J shed 5 bases, and the junction held 7 bases outside the gene matches. CDR3 length: 14 residues. Germline lookup yields CDR1 SGHDN and CDR2 FVKESK.

The V and J genes are TRBV9 and TRBJ1-3; 9 bases agree with TRBD1. CDR1 is SGDLS and CDR2 is YYNGEE in the germline V gene. The CDR3 is 15 amino acids. V lost 4 bases to trimming and J lost 3 bases; unmatched junction nucleotides: 5. Here the CDR3 DNA reads TGTGCCAGCAGCTCGGGACAGGGATTTGGAAACACCATATATTTT. Its protein product is CASSSGQGFGNTIYF.

The V gene is TRBV5-6, the J gene TRBJ2-5; 15 bases map to TRBD2. The CDR3 loop spans 14 amino acids. V dropped 4 bases and J dropped 7; count of bases not matched to a gene: 2. Germline V CDR1 and CDR2: SGHDT, YYEEEE. CDR3 DNA: TGTGCCAGCAGCCCGGGACTAGCGGGGGGGACCCAGTACTTC. As protein: CASSPGLAGGTQYF.

V usage is TRBV6-4 and J usage is TRBJ2-2; a possible D gene is TRBD1 (6 bases). V shed 5 bases and J shed 3 bases, with 10 bases lying between them. CDR1 MRHNA and CDR2 SNTAGT come from the germline V gene. This CDR3 contains 14 residues. The chain's CDR3 is CASSPGQYTGELFF. The DNA of the CDR3 is TGTGCCAGCAGTCCAGGACAGTACACCGGGGAGCTGTTTTTT.

The chain has TRBV5-4 and TRBJ2-2; 7 bases are shared with TRBD2. This CDR3 has 18 amino acids. Germline V gene data show CDR1 as SGHNT and CDR2 as YYREEE (reference sequence). V dropped 2 bases and J dropped 2; count of bases not matched to a gene: 12. The CDR3 loop reads CASSLIHPRGSNTGELFF. The CDR3 nucleotides read TGTGCCAGCAGCTTAATACATCCGCGCGGGAGTAACACCGGGGAGCTGTTTTTT. Supplemented by reference TRBV5-4 and TRBJ2-2, the full variable domain reads ETGVTQSPTHLIKTRGQQVTLRCSSQSGHNTVSWYQQALGQGPQFIFQYYREEENGRGNFPPRFSGLQFPNYSSELNVNALELDDSALYLCASSLIHPRGSNTGELFFGEGSRLTVL.

J is TRBJ1-1 and V is TRBV4-1, with TRBD1 as a possible D gene (6 bases). This CDR3 contains 14 residues. V lost 4 bases and J lost 1, with 10 bases in between. The germline V gene has CDR1 MGHRA and CDR2 YSYEKL. The CDR3 region is CASSLRGQNTEAFF. The CDR3 coding sequence is TGCGCCAGCAGCCTTAGGGGACAGAACACTGAAGCTTTCTTT.

The chain couples TRBV2 to TRBJ1-1; D may be TRBD1 (6 bases). This CDR3 has 11 residues. Germline CDR1 and CDR2: SNHLY and FYNNEI. The V and J ends lost 10 bases and 11 bases respectively, with 17 bases between them. CDR3: CAILIQGDAFF. CDR3 sequence (DNA): TGTGCCATATTAATACAGGGTGACGCTTTCTTT. Complete variable domain (other parts from reference TRBV2 and TRBJ1-1): EPEVTQTPSHQVTQMGQEVILRCVPISNHLYFYWYRQILGQKVEFLVSFYNNEISEKSEIFDDQFSVERPDGSNFTLKIRSTKLEDSAMYFCAILIQGDAFFGQGTRLTVV.

This rearrangement joins TRBV19 to TRBJ2-6, with unresolved D. CDR1 LNHDA and CDR2 SQIVND come from the germline V gene (reference sequence). The CDR3 runs to 13 residues. Deletions cut 7 bases from V and 4 bases from J, with 8 bases between. The CDR3 region has the DNA TGTGCCAGTAAGAGGAACGGGGCCAACGTCCTGACTTTC. Translating it yields CASKRNGANVLTF.

The gene calls are TRBV5-1 and TRBJ2-2, with 13 nucleotides matching TRBD2. Germline V gene sequence: CDR1 SGHRS, CDR2 YFSETQ. Unmatched junction bases numbered 3, after V lost 4 bases and J lost 0 bases. The CDR3 loop spans 17 amino acids. The CDR3 nucleotides read TGCGCCAGCAGCATGGGGACTAGCGGGGCGAACACCGGGGAGCTGTTTTTT. Translating gives CASSMGTSGANTGELFF. The entire variable domain, with the rest obtained from reference TRBV5-1 and TRBJ2-2, is as follows: KAGVTQTPRYLIKTRGQQVTLSCSPISGHRSVSWYQQTPGQGLQFLFEYFSETQRNKGNFPGRFSGRQFSNSRSEMNVSTLELGDSALYLCASSMGTSGANTGELFFGEGSRLTVL.